This T cell receptor (beta chain) was documented in a study of cytomegalovirus exposure and HLA in healthy donors. In the PCR, 60 Vbeta and 13 Jbeta primers were used. Profiled with immunoSEQ multiplex PCR; TCRdb holds only in-frame clones, not every one. This repertoire includes about 62,000 clones. Sequencing was done on a sample of PBMCs. This clonotype originated in a man in his thirties or forties in good health and CMV-seropositive.

This chain's CDR3 is CASSEGQLNDQPQHF. The CDR3 nucleotides are TGTGCCAGTAGTGAAGGACAGCTAAACGATCAGCCCCAGCATTTT. This chain connects TRBV19 to TRBJ1-5; TRBD1 is a possible D gene (6 bases). V gave up 5 bases and J gave up 5 bases, with 16 bases separating them. This CDR3 spans 15 amino acids. The germline CDR1 and CDR2 sequences are LNHDA and SQIVND (reference sequence). Looking up the rest from reference TRBV19 and TRBJ1-5 gives the full variable domain: DGGITQSPKYLFRKEGQNVTLSCEQNLNHDAMYWYRQDPGQGLRLIYYSQIVNDFQKGDIAEGYSVSREKKESFPLTVTSAQKNPTAFYLCASSEGQLNDQPQHFGDGTRLSIL.